This passage covers 10 T cell receptor beta chains from one sample sequenced in a study of cytomegalovirus exposure and HLA in healthy donors. The assay was immunoSEQ multiplex PCR, and TCRdb's table has in-frame clones only and misses some. The sample lists some 240,000 clones; around four fifths were seen once. Source material: PBMCs. The receptors shown here come from a woman between 18 and 30 years old in good health and CMV-seronegative.

The chain carries TRBV28 and TRBJ2-2, with D possibly matching TRBD2 (5 bases). V was shortened by 5 bases and J by 7 bases, with 17 bases between the two germline ends. The CDR3 extends over 15 amino acids. CDR1 is MDHEN, CDR2 SYDVKM, per germline. The CDR3 bases are TGTGCCAGCAGTACTTTGGGGAGCCTGATCGGGGAGCTGTTTTTT. Translated: CASSTLGSLIGELFF.

The CDR3 DNA reads TGTGCCAGCAGTCCAAGGACAGGGGAGGCTGGCTACACCTTC. Residues: CASSPRTGEAGYTF. This chain joins TRBV27 and TRBJ1-2; the match to TRBD1 covers 9 bases. J gave up 7 bases and V 5 bases, and 8 bases lay outside the gene matches. The CDR3 is made up of 14 amino acids. In germline, CDR1 is MNHEY, CDR2 SMNVEV (reference sequence).

This clone has a handful of counts. The CDR3 sequence: CASRTEINYEQYF. The CDR3 DNA is TGTGCCAGCAGGACAGAGATAAACTACGAGCAGTACTTC. V usage is TRBV2 and J usage is TRBJ2-7, with TRBD1 as a possible D gene (5 bases). The germline CDR1 and CDR2 sequences are SNHLY and FYNNEI. The CDR3 is 13 residues long. The germline V and J ends were trimmed by 6 bases and 3 bases, with 12 bases remaining between them.

This chain links TRBV9 with TRBJ2-1; tentatively, D is TRBD1 (5 bases). CDR3 length equals 12 residues. The V end lost 5 bases, the J end lost 6 bases, and 9 bases lay between the germline ends. Per germline, CDR1 SGDLS and CDR2 YYNGEE. CDR3 residues: CASSGQGNEQFF. CDR3 bases: TGTGCCAGCAGTGGCCAGGGCAATGAGCAGTTCTTC.

The chain links TRBV9 to TRBJ2-2; TRBD1 matches at 8 bases. This CDR3 is built from 16 residues. Trimming cost V 4 bases and J 1 base; bases outside gene matches: 6. Germline CDR1 is SGDLS and CDR2 is YYNGEE. DNA of the CDR3: TGTGCCAGCAGCCAATATGGACAGGGGAACACCGGGGAGCTGTTTTTT. Protein sequence: CASSQYGQGNTGELFF.

This clone was counted a single time. The chain has TRBV5-1 and TRBJ2-2; D possibly corresponds to TRBD2 (6 bases). Germline V gives CDR1 SGHRS, CDR2 YFSETQ. Trimming left V 4 bases short and J 8 bases short, with 21 bases between. The CDR3 loop spans 16 amino acids. CDR3 sequence reads: CASSATRTTPLGELFF. CDR3 nucleotide sequence: TGCGCCAGCAGCGCGACGCGGACTACCCCTTTGGGGGAGCTGTTTTTT.

The chain is built from TRBV18 and TRBJ1-4, with a weak D call TRBD1 (6 bases). CDR1 and CDR2 from the germline V gene are KGHSH and LQKENI. Trimming removed 1 base from V and 2 bases from J, with 8 bases in between. The CDR3 is 15 residues long. The CDR3 DNA follows: TGTGCCAGCTCACCACAGGGGGGTACTAATGAAAAACTGTTTTTT. Protein: CASSPQGGTNEKLFF.

This clone showed up just a few times. The chain is built from TRBV15 and TRBJ1-5; D perhaps matches TRBD1 (5 bases). The CDR3 length is 15 residues. The ends were cut back, 0 bases at V and 3 bases at J, with 9 bases in the middle. The germline V gene has CDR1 LNHNV and CDR2 YYDKDF (reference sequence). CDR3 sequence: CATSRDGRDNQPQHF. The CDR3 DNA reads TGTGCCACCAGCAGAGATGGCAGGGACAATCAGCCCCAGCATTTT.

The chain carries TRBV30 and TRBJ2-1; no reliable D call. Trimming pared 6 bases from V and 0 bases from J, leaving 9 bases between. CDR3 length: 13 residues. Germline V gene data show CDR1 as GTSNPN and CDR2 as SVGIG (reference sequence). The CDR3: CACRPSSYNEQFF. For the CDR3, the DNA is TGTGCCTGCCGGCCAAGCTCCTACAATGAGCAGTTCTTC.

V usage is TRBV12-5 and J usage is TRBJ2-5; 13 bases fit TRBD2. Looked up from germline, CDR1 is LGHNT and CDR2 is FRNRAP. The V gene end was trimmed by 5 bases and the J gene end by 3 bases; junction bases not matched to a gene: 6. This CDR3 comprises 16 residues. For the CDR3, the DNA is TGTGCTAGTGGTCCCGGACTAGCGGGGGAGAAAGAGACCCAGTACTTC. Translated, it gives CASGPGLAGEKETQYF.